The clone carrying this T cell receptor (beta chain) has more than one count but fewer than ten. The antigen is unknown. The CDR3 length is 13 residues. Trimming at V came to 7 bases and at J to 8 bases, leaving 7 bases not matched to a gene. From germline, CDR1 is MNHNY and CDR2 SVGAGI (reference sequence). Participants comprised healthy donors of bone marrow. The sample comes from a study of cytomegalovirus exposure and HLA in healthy donors. The PCR ran on 60 Vbeta and 13 Jbeta primers. The authors' processing: Later analysis identified roughly 82 million unique TCR beta chains, 8.5 million to 13 million shared. Profiling relied on immunoSEQ multiplex PCR, and the TCRdb table lists in-frame clones only, not all of them. Clone size and the V and J calls come from that table; the DNA yielded D and trimming. The sample holds around 120,000 clones; 75% to 85% are singletons and the top ten take around 8.5%.

General study points: A prior analysis recorded that most TCR beta V segments were productive about 87% or about 30% of the time. Reported performance of the classifier showed diagnosis of cytomegalovirus status with high specificity and sensitivity.

The sequence was collected from a woman in her fifties or sixties in good health and CMV-seropositive. Sequenced input: PBMCs. The chain carries TRBV6-6 and TRBJ1-2; TRBD1 matches 10 bases. CDR3 sequence reads: CASTGTGARGYTF. DNA of the CDR3: TGTGCCAGCACCGGGACAGGGGCGCGGGGCTACACCTTC.